The rows below give T cell receptor beta chains drawn from one sample of a study of T-cell memory formation after mild COVID-19. TCRdb reanalysed the 5' RACE reads using MiXCR and keeps one entry per CDR3 protein. The data contain a few hundred thousand distinct CDR3 sequences, approximately 22% of them singletons. The sequenced material came from PBMCs or a T cell subset sorted from them (not recorded which). Receptors were obtained from a young man who had mild COVID-19 (a few samples of this study predate the infection). Cell type and time point are not known. The CDR3 runs from the conserved cysteine through the conserved F or W. D genes are given only for firm matches. Only some rows state a clone size, as once, few, many or a class for expanded clones.

V gene,clone size,J gene,D gene,CDR3 DNA,CDR3 protein
TRBV5-1,NA,TRBJ2-3,NA,TGCGCCAGCAGCTTGTATAAGGTTGGAGATACGCAGTATTTT,CASSLYKVGDTQYF
TRBV23-1,many,TRBJ2-5,NA,TGCGCCAGCAGTCAGGCAGGGCTTACTAAAGAGACCCAGTACTTC,CASSQAGLTKETQYF
TRBV20-1,few,TRBJ1-5,TRBD1,TGCAGTGCTGCAAGACAGGGAGGACAGCCCCAGCATTTT,CSAARQGGQPQHF
TRBV5-1,NA,TRBJ2-1,TRBD1,TGCGCCAGCCGCCGGGACAGGGACAATGAGCAGTTCTTC,CASRRDRDNEQFF
TRBV27,few,TRBJ1-5,NA,TGTGCCAGCAGTTTATCTAACATCTATCAGCCCCAGCATTTT,CASSLSNIYQPQHF
TRBV7-2,few,TRBJ2-5,TRBD1,TGTGCCAGCAGCTTAGCCCTAGACAGGGTCCAGACCCAGTACTTC,CASSLALDRVQTQYF
TRBV7-6,NA,TRBJ2-3,NA,TGTGCCAGCAGCTTTAACGGCAATCCCACAGATACGCAGTATTTT,CASSFNGNPTDTQYF
TRBV7-6,NA,TRBJ2-1,TRBD2,TGTGCCAGCACCGAACGGGGGGAACCGAGCTCCTACAATGAGCAGTTCTTC,CASTERGEPSSYNEQFF
TRBV20-1,few,TRBJ2-4,NA,TGCAGTGCTAGAGGGGGAGGGACAGCTATATTC,CSARGGGTAIF
TRBV29-1,few,TRBJ1-1,NA,TGCAGCGTTGACAGGGAATGGGACACTGAAGCTTTCTTT,CSVDREWDTEAFF
TRBV28,NA,TRBJ2-3,NA,TGTGCCAGCAGGGACAACACAGATACGCAGTATTTT,CASRDNTDTQYF
TRBV4-3,few,TRBJ2-3,NA,TGCGCCAGCAGCCAAGTATCCCCCGGTTCGCAGTATTTT,CASSQVSPGSQYF
TRBV20-1,NA,TRBJ1-1,NA,TGCAGTGCGATCCAACGCCTGAACACTGAAGCTTTCTTT,CSAIQRLNTEAFF
TRBV24-1,many,TRBJ1-2,TRBD1,TGTGCCACCAGTGATGGCGGGACAGGGGGTACTAACTATGGCTACACCTTC,CATSDGGTGGTNYGYTF
TRBV12-3/TRBV12-4,many,TRBJ1-1,NA,TGTGCCAGCAGATCTGGTGGGGCTGAAGCTTTCTTT,CASRSGGAEAFF
TRBV25-1,NA,TRBJ1-4,NA,TGTGCCAGCAGTGGGGATTTAGGCCGTAATGAAAAACTGTTTTTT,CASSGDLGRNEKLFF
TRBV10-3,few,TRBJ1-5,NA,TGTGCCATCAGTGAGTCGCAGAGTCAGCCCCAGCATTTT,CAISESQSQPQHF
TRBV20-1,NA,TRBJ2-1,TRBD2,TGCAGTGCTAGGGGACTAGCGGGAACCTACAATGAGCAGTTCTTC,CSARGLAGTYNEQFF
TRBV20-1,many,TRBJ1-4,NA,TGCAGTGCGGGGACGCCCGCAACTAATGAAAAACTGTTTTTT,CSAGTPATNEKLFF
TRBV10-2,NA,TRBJ2-5,NA,TGCGCCAGCAGTCAGGTCCAAGAGACCCAGTACTTC,CASSQVQETQYF
TRBV27,few,TRBJ1-2,TRBD1,TGTGCCAGCAGCAACAGGGGGCAAGAGGGCTACACCTTC,CASSNRGQEGYTF
TRBV20-1,few,TRBJ2-7,NA,TGCAGTGCCCTCAGGGGAAGCGGTCTTTGGGAGCAGTACTTC,CSALRGSGLWEQYF
TRBV7-6,NA,TRBJ1-6,NA,TGTGCCAGCCGCTCTAGCAGGAGCTCCTATAATTCACCCCTCCACTTT,CASRSSRSSYNSPLHF
TRBV5-6,few,TRBJ1-1,NA,TGTGCCAGCAGCTTTGGAGAAGAAGCTTTCTTT,CASSFGEEAFF
TRBV15,few,TRBJ2-5,NA,TGTGCCACCAGCAGACAGGCAACCAAGGAGACCCAGTACTTC,CATSRQATKETQYF
TRBV13,few,TRBJ1-1,NA,TGTGCCAGCGTATGGGGCAGGGGATCCACTGAAGCTTTCTTT,CASVWGRGSTEAFF
TRBV12-3/TRBV12-4,few,TRBJ2-3,TRBD2,TGTGCCAGCAGCCGACTCCGAGCGGGGGGGCTCACAGATACGCAGTATTTT,CASSRLRAGGLTDTQYF
TRBV27,few,TRBJ2-5,TRBD2,TGTGCCAGCAGTCCCTGGGCGGGGGAAGAGACCCAGTACTTC,CASSPWAGEETQYF
TRBV6-5,NA,TRBJ2-7,TRBD1,TGTGCCAGCAGTTACTCCTTCACACAGGGGCCCACGGACGAGCAGTACTTC,CASSYSFTQGPTDEQYF
TRBV7-9,few,TRBJ2-3,TRBD2,TGTGCCAGCAGCTACTCCGGGACTAGCGGGGTGTTAGATACGCAGTATTTT,CASSYSGTSGVLDTQYF
TRBV6-5,once,TRBJ2-7,TRBD1,TGTGCCACCGGGACAGCCTACGAGCAGTACTTC,CATGTAYEQYF
TRBV12-3/TRBV12-4,NA,TRBJ2-3,NA,TGTGCCAGCCACCGGGGGGATACGCAGTATTTT,CASHRGDTQYF
TRBV11-2,few,TRBJ2-3,NA,TGTGCCAGCAGCTTAATGGGAATTGGGGTCGAAGCAGATACGCAGTATTTT,CASSLMGIGVEADTQYF
TRBV6-5,NA,TRBJ1-6,NA,TGTGCCAGCAGTTACAACCGGAATTCACCCCTCCACTTT,CASSYNRNSPLHF
TRBV18,few,TRBJ1-1,NA,TGTGCCAGCTCAGAGAGGGGCCCGAACACTGAAGCTTTCTTT,CASSERGPNTEAFF
TRBV7-2,few,TRBJ1-2,NA,TGTGCCAGCAGCTTACCCGCAGTGGGAGGCTACACCTTC,CASSLPAVGGYTF
TRBV19,NA,TRBJ2-3,NA,TGTGCCAGTAGTATTTGGGAAAGCACAGATACGCAGTATTTT,CASSIWESTDTQYF
TRBV5-1,few,TRBJ1-3,NA,TGCGCCAGCGGCCCAGGGATTTCCTCTGGAAACACCATATATTTT,CASGPGISSGNTIYF